This TCR beta chain was obtained from a study of blood T cell repertoires in COVID-19. In this sample, this clone turned up once. Profiled with immunoSEQ multiplex PCR; TCRdb holds only in-frame clones, not every one. The profile covers 150,000 to 200,000 clones, with almost 80% appearing a single time and roughly 17% taken by the ten largest. The sequence came from a man aged 55 to 70 with active or convalescent COVID-19. Sequencing was done on a sample of peripheral blood.

The CDR3 is CASSQSLLIGTVRNTEAFF. The CDR3 DNA reads TGCGCCAGCAGCCAAAGTCTATTAATCGGGACTGTGAGAAACACTGAAGCTTTCTTT. The chain carries TRBV4-1 and TRBJ1-1; D possibly corresponds to TRBD1 (5 bases). There are 19 residues in the CDR3. The V end lost 2 bases, the J end lost 2 bases, and 24 bases lay between the germline ends. Germline CDR1 MGHRA, CDR2 YSYEKL.